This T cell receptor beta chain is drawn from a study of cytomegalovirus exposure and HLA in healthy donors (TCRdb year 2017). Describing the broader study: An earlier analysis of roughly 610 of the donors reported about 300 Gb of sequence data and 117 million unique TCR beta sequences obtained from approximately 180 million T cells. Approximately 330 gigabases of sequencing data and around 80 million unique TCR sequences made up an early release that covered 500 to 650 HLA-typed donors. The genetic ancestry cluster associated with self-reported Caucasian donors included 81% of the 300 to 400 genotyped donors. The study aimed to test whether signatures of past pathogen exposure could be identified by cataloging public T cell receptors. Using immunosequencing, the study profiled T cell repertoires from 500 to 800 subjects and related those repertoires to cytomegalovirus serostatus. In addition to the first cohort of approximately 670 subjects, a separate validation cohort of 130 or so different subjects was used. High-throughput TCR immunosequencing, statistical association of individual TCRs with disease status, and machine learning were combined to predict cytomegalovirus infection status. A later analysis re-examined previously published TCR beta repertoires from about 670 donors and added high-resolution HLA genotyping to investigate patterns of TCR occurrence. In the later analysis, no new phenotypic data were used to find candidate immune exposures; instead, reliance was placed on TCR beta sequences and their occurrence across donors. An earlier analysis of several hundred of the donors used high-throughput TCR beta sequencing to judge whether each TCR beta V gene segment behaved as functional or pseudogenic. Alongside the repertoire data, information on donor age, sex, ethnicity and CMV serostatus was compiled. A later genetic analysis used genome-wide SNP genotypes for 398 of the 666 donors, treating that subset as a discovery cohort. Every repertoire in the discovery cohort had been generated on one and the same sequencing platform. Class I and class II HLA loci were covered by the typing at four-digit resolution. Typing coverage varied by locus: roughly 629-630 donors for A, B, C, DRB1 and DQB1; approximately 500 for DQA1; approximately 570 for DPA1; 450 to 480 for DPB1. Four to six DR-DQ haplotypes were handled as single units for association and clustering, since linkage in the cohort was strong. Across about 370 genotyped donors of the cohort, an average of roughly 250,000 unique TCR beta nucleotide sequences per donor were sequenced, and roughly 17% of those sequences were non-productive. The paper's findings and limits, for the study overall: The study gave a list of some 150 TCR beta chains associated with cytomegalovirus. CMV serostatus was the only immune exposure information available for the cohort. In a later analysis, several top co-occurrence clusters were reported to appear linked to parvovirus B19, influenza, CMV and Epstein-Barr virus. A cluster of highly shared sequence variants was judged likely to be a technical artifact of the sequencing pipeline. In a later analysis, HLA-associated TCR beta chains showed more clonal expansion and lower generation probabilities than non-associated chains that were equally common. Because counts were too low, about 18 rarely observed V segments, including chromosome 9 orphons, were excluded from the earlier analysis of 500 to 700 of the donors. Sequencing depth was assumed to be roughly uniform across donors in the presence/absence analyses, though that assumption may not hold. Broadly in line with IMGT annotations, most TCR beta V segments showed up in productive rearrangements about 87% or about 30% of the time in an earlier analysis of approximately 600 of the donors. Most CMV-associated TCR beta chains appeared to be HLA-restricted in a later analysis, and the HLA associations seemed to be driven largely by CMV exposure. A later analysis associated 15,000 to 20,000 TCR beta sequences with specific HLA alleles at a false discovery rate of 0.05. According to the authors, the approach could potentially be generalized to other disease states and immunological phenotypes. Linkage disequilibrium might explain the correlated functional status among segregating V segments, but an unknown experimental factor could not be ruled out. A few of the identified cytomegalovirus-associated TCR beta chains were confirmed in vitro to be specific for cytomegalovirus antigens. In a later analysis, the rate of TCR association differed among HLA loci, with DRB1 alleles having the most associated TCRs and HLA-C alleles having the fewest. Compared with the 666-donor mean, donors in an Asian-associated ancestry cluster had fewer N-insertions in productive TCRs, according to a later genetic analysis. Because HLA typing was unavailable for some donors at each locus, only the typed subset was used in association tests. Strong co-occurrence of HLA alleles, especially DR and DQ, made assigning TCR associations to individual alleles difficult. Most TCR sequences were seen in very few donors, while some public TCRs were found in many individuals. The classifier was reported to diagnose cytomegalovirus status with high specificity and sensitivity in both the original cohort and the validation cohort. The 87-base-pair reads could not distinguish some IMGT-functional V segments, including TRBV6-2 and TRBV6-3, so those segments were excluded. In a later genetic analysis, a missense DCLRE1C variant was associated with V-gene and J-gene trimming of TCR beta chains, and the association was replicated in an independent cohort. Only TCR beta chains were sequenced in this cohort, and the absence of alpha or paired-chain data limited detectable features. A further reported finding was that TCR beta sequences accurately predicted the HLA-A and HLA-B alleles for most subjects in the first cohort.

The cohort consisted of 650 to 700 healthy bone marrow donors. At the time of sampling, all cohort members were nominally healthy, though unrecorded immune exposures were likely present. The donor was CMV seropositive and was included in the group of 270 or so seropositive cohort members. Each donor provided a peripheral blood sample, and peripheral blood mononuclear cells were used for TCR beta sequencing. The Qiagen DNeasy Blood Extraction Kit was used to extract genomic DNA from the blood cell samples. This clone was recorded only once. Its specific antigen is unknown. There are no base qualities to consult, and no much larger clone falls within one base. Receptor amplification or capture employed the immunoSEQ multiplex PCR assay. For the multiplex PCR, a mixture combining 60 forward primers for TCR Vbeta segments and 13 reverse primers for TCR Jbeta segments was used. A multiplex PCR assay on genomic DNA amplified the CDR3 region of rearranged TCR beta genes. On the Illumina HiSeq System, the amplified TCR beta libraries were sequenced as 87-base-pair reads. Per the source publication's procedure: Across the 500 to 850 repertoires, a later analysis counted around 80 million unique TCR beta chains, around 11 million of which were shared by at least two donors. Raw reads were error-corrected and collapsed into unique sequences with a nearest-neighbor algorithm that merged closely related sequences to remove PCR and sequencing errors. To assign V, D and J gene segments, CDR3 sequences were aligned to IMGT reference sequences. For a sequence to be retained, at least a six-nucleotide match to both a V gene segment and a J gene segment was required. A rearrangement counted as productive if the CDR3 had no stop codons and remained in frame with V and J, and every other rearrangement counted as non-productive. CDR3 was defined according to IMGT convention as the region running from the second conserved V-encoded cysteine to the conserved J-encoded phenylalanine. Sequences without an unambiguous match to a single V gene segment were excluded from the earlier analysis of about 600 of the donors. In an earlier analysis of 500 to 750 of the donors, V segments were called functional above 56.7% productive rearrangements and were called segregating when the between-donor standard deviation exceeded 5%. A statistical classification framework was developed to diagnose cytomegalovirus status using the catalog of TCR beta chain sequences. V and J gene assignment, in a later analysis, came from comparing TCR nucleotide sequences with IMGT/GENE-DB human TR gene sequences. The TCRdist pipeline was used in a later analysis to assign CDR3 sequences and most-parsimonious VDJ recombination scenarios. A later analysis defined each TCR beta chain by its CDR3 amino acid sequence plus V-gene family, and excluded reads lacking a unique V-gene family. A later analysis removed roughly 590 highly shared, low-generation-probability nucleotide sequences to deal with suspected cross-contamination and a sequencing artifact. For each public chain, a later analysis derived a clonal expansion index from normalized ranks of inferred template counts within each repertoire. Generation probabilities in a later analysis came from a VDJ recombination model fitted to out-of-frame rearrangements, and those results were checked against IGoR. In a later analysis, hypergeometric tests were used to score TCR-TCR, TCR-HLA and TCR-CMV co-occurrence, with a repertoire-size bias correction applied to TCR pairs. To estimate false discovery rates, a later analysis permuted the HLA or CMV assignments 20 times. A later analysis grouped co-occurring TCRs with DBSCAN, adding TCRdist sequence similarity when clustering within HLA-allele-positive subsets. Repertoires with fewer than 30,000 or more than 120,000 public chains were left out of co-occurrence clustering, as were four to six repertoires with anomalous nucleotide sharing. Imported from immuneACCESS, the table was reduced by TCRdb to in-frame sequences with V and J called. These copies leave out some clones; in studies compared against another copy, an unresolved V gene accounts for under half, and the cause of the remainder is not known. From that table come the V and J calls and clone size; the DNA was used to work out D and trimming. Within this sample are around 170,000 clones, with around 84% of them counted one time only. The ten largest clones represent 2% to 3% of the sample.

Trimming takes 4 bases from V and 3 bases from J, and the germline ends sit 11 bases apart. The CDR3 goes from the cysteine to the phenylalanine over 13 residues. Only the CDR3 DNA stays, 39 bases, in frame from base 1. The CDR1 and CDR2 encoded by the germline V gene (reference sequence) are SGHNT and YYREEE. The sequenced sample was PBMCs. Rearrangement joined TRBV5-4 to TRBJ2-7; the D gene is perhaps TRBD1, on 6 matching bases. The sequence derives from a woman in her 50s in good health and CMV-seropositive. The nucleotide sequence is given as TGTGCCAGCAGCAAACAGGGTCTCTACGAGCAGTACTTC. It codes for CASSKQGLYEQYF. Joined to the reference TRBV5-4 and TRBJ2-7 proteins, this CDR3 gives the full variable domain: ETGVTQSPTHLIKTRGQQVTLRCSSQSGHNTVSWYQQALGQGPQFIFQYYREEENGRGNFPPRFSGLQFPNYSSELNVNALELDDSALYLCASSKQGLYEQYFGPGTRLTVT.